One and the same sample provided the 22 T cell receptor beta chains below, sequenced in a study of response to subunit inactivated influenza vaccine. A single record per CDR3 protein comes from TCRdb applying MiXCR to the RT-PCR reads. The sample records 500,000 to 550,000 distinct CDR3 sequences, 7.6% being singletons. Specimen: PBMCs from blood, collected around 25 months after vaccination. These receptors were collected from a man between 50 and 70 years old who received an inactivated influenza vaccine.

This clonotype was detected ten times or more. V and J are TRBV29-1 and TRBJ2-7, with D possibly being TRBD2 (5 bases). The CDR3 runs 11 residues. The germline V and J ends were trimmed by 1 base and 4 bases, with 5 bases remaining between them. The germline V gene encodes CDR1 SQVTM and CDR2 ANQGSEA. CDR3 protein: CSVEGGYEQYF. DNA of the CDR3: TGCAGCGTTGAAGGAGGGTACGAGCAGTACTTC.

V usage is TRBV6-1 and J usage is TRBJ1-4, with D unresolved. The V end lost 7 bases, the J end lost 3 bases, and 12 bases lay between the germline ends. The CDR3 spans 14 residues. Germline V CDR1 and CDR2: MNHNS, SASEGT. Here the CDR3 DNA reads TGTGCCAGCAAACGGACGGTAGCTAATGAAAAACTGTTTTTT. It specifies CASKRTVANEKLFF.

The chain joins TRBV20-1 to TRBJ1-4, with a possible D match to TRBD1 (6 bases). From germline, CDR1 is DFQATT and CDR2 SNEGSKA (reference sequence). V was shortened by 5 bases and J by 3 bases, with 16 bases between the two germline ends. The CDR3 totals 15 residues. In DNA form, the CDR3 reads TGCAGTGCTTACTCCCGGGGGGCTGCTAATGAAAAACTGTTTTTT. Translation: CSAYSRGAANEKLFF.

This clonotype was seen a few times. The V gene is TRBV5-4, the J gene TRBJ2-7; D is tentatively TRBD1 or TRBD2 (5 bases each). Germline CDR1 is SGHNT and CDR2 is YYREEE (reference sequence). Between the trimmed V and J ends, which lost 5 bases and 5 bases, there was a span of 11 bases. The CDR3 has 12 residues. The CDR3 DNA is TGTGCCAGCAGTTCCGGGACCCACGAGCAGTACTTC. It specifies CASSSGTHEQYF.

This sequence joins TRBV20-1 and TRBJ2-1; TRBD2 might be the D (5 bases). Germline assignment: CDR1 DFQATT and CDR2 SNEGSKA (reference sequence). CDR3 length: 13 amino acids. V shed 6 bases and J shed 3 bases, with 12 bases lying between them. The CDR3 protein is CSAGGSNYNEQFF. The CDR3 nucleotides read TGCAGTGCGGGCGGGTCGAACTACAATGAGCAGTTCTTC.

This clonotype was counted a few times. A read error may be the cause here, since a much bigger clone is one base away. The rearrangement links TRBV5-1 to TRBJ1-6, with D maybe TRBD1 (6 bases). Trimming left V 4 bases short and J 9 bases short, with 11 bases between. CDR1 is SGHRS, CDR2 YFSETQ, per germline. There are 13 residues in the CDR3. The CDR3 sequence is CASSRTDSSPLHF. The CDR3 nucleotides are TGCGCCAGCAGCCGGACAGACAGTTCACCCCTCCACTTT.

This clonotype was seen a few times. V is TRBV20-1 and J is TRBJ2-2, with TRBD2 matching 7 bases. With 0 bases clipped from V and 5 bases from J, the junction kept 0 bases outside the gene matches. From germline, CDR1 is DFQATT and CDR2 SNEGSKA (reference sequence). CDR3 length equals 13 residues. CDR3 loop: CSARELATGELFF. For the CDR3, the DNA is TGCAGTGCTAGAGAACTAGCGACCGGGGAGCTGTTTTTT.

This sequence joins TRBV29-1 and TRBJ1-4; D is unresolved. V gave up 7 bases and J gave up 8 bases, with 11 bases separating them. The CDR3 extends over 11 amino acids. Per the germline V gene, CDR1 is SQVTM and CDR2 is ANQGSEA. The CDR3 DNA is TGCAGCGCTCGTGTGAGCGAAAAACTGTTTTTT. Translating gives CSARVSEKLFF.

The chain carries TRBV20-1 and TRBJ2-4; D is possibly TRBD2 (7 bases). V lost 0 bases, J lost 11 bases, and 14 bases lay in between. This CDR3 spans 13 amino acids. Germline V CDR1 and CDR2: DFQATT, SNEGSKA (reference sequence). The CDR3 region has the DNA TGCAGTGCTAGAGATCCTTCGGGGGGCCTTCAGTACTTC. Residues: CSARDPSGGLQYF.

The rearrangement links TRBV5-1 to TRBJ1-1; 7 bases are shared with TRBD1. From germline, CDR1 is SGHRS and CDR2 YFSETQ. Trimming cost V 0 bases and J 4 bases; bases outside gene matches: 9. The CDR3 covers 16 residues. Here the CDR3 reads CASSLDRGWGSTEAFF. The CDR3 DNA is TGCGCCAGCAGCTTGGACAGGGGATGGGGAAGCACTGAAGCTTTCTTT.

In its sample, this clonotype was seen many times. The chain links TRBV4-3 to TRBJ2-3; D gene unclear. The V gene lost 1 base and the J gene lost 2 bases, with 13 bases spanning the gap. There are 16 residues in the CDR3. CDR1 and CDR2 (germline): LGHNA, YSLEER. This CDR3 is CASSQGDGRNTDTQYF. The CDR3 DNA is TGCGCCAGCAGCCAAGGCGACGGGCGGAACACAGATACGCAGTATTTT.

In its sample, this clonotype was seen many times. The CDR3: CAISTYLDRGLDEQFF. For the CDR3, the DNA is TGTGCCATCAGCACATACCTCGACAGGGGCTTGGATGAGCAGTTCTTC. The rearrangement links TRBV10-3 to TRBJ2-1; 8 bases map to TRBD1. With V trimmed by 6 bases and J by 8 bases, 15 bases remained unmatched. Germline CDR1 ENHRY, CDR2 SYGVKD. The CDR3 contains 16 residues.

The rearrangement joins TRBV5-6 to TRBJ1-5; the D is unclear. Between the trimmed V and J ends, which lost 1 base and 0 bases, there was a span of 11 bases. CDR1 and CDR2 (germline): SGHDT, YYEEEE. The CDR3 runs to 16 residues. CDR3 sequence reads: CASSLLASDSNQPQHF. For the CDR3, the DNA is TGTGCCAGCAGCTTGCTTGCCTCGGATAGCAATCAGCCCCAGCATTTT.

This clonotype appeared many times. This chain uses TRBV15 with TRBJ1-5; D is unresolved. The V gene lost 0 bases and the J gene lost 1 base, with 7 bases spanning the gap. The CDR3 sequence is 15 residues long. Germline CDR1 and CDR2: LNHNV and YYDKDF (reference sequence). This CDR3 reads CATSRDPSSNQPQHF. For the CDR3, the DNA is TGTGCCACCAGCAGAGATCCCAGCAGCAATCAGCCCCAGCATTTT.

DNA for the CDR3: TGTGCCAGCAGCTACACCGGCCAGGGGGCGTGGTCAGGTCAAGAGACCCAGTACTTC. Translating gives CASSYTGQGAWSGQETQYF. The chain recombines TRBV13 with TRBJ2-5; 8 bases fit TRBD1. CDR1 is PRHDT, CDR2 FYEKMQ, per germline (reference sequence). CDR3 length: 19 residues. Trimming removed 4 bases from V and 2 bases from J; junction bases left unmatched: 18. Full variable domain (missing parts from reference TRBV13 and TRBJ2-5): AAGVIQSPRHLIKEKRETATLKCYPIPRHDTVYWYQQGPGQDPQFLISFYEKMQSDKGSIPDRFSAQQFSDYHSELNMSSLELGDSALYFCASSYTGQGAWSGQETQYFGPGTRLLVL.

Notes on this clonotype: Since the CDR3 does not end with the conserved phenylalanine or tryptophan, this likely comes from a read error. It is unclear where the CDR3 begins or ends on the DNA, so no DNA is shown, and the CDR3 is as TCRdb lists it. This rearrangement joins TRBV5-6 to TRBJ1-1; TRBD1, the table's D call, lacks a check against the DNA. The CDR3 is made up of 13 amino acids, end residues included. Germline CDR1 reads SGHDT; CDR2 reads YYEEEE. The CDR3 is CASSLFRQGLFFV.

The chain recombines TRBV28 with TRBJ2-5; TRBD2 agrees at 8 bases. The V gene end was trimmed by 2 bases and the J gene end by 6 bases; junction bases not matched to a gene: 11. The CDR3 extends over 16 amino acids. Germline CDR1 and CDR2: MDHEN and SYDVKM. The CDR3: CASSLLAGPRGQTQYF. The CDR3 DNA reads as TGTGCCAGCAGTTTACTAGCGGGCCCGAGAGGGCAGACCCAGTACTTC.

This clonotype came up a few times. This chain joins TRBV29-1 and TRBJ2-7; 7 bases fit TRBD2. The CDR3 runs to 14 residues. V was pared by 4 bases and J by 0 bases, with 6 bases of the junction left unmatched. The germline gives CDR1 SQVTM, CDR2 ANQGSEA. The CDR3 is CSVVWRGSSYEQYF. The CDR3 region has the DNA TGCAGCGTTGTCTGGCGGGGGAGCTCCTACGAGCAGTACTTC.

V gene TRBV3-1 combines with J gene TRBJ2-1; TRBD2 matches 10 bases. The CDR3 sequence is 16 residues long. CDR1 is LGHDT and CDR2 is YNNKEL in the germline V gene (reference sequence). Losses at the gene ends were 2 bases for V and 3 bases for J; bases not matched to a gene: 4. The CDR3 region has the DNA TGTGCCAGCAGCCAACGGACTAGCGGTAACTACAATGAGCAGTTCTTC. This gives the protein CASSQRTSGNYNEQFF.

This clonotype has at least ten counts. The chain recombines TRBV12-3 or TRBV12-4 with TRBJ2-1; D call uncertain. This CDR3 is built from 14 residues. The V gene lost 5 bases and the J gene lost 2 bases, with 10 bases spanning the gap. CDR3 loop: CASSPGRAYNEQFF. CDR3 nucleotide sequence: TGTGCCAGCAGTCCGGGTAGGGCCTACAATGAGCAGTTCTTC.

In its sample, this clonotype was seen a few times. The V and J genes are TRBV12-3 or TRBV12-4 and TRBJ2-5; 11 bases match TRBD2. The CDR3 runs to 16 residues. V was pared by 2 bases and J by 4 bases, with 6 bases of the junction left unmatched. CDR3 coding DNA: TGTGCCAGCAGTTTAACTCTAGCGGGAGGAGGAGAGACCCAGTACTTC. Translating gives CASSLTLAGGGETQYF.

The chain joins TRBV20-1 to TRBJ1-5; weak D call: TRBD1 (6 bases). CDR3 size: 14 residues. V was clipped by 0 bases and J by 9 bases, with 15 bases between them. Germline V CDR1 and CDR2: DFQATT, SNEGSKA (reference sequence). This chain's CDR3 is CSARDWGLGGPQHF. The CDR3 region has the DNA TGCAGTGCTAGAGATTGGGGGCTTGGTGGGCCCCAGCATTTT.